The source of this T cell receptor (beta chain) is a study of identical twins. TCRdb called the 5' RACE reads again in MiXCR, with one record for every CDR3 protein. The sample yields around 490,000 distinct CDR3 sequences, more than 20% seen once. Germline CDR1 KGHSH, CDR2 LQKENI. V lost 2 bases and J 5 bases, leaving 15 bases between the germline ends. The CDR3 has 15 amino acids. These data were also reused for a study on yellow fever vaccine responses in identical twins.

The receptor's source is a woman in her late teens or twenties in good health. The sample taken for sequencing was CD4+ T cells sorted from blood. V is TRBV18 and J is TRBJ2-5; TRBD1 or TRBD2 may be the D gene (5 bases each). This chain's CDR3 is CASSPANREGETQYF. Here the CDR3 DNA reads TGTGCCAGCTCACCAGCCAATCGTGAGGGGGAGACCCAGTACTTC.